A selection of T cell receptor beta chains follows, all from one sample in a study of blood T cell repertoires in COVID-19. Repertoires were generated with immunoSEQ multiplex PCR, while TCRdb's copy carries only in-frame clones and drops some. The data hold over 100,000 clones, with roughly 82% observed a single time. Sequencing input: peripheral blood. These TCRs come from a man in his 60s with acute or convalescent COVID-19. Both conserved end residues are part of each CDR3. A D gene is named only where the DNA matches it firmly. Only part of the rows carry a size: once, few, many, or a class if the clone is expanded.

j_call d_call clone_size v_call cdr3_nt cdr3_aa
TRBJ2-5 - - TRBV29-1 TGCAGCGTCAGGGGAGTTCAAGAGACCCAGTACTTC CSVRGVQETQYF
TRBJ1-1 - once TRBV11-3 TGTGCCAGCAGCTGGGCAGGGGAGTCCACTGAAGCTTTCTTT CASSWAGESTEAFF
TRBJ2-7 TRBD2 - TRBV10-1 TGCGCCAGCAGCCAAGCGGGGGGACTCTACGAGCAGTACTTC CASSQAGGLYEQYF
TRBJ2-7 - once TRBV12-5 TGTGCTAGTGGGCCGACACCTACCTACGAGCAGTACTTC CASGPTPTYEQYF
TRBJ1-4 - - TRBV6-1 TGTGCCAGCAGTGACCATAATGAAAAACTGTTTTTT CASSDHNEKLFF
TRBJ1-2 - - TRBV30 TGTGCCTGGAGTCTTCAGGGGTTTGGTGGCTACACCTTC CAWSLQGFGGYTF
TRBJ1-4 - - TRBV15 TGTGCCACCCACCGAGCAACTAATGAAAAACTGTTTTTT CATHRATNEKLFF
TRBJ2-3 - - TRBV3-1/TRBV3-2 TGTGCCAGCAGCGCTGAACTAGGGGGGCAGTATTTT CASSAELGGQYF
TRBJ2-5 TRBD1 once TRBV5-6 TGTGCCAGCAGCGGACACAGGGGCGAGACCCAGTACTTC CASSGHRGETQYF
TRBJ1-4 - - TRBV6-5 TGTGCCAGCAGCCAGGGTCGGGAAAAACTGTTTTTT CASSQGREKLFF
TRBJ2-3 - - TRBV15 TGTGCCACCAGCAAGGAAGGGAGAGATACGCAGTATTTT CATSKEGRDTQYF
TRBJ1-5 TRBD1 - TRBV4-1 TGCGCCAGCAGCCACCCCGACAGGGGGGTGGGCAATCAGCCCCAGCATTTT CASSHPDRGVGNQPQHF
TRBJ2-7 TRBD1 - TRBV18 TGTGCCAGCTCACGAACTGGACAGGTAGAGGGCGAGCAGTACTTC CASSRTGQVEGEQYF
TRBJ2-4 - - TRBV5-8 TGTGCCAGCAGCTTTCGGGGGATAGTCAAAAACATTCAGTACTTC CASSFRGIVKNIQYF
TRBJ2-3 - few TRBV7-3 TGTGCCAGCAGCTTATCTAGCACCCTCGATACGCAGTATTTT CASSLSSTLDTQYF
TRBJ2-3 - once TRBV5-4 TGTGCCAGCAGCTTGGGAGGGACATATACGCAGTATTTT CASSLGGTYTQYF
TRBJ1-2 - - TRBV27 TGTGCCAGCAGTGTGGACAGAGGGTATGGCTACACCTTC CASSVDRGYGYTF
TRBJ2-1 TRBD1 - TRBV7-3 TGTGCCAGCAGCTTTGACAGGGGCCCTTACAATGAGCAGTTCTTC CASSFDRGPYNEQFF